The sequence of this T cell receptor (beta chain) was determined in a study of blood T cells in healthy people across ages. Alongside a J-beta primer mix, a sample-barcoded 5' primer served in a second PCR lasting about 7 to 11 cycles. Sequencing of every sample gave 3 million or more CDR3-containing paired-end reads. TCRdb fed the 5' RACE reads into MiXCR, producing one record per CDR3 protein. The table includes under 950,000 distinct CDR3 sequences, 22% detected once. Roughly 10 milliliters was the volume of peripheral blood drawn from each donor. This clonotype has just a few counts. The sequence came from a man aged 65 to 85 in good health. The sequenced material came from blood.

This chain's CDR3 is CASSQDVERPSGNTIYF. The DNA for the CDR3 is TGTGCCAGCAGCCAAGATGTAGAGAGACCCTCTGGAAACACCATATATTTT. This chain links TRBV4-2 with TRBJ1-3; no clear D. CDR1 and CDR2 from the germline V gene are LGHNA and YNFKEQ. The CDR3 length is 17 residues. The V gene lost 0 bases and the J gene lost 0 bases, with 12 bases spanning the gap.